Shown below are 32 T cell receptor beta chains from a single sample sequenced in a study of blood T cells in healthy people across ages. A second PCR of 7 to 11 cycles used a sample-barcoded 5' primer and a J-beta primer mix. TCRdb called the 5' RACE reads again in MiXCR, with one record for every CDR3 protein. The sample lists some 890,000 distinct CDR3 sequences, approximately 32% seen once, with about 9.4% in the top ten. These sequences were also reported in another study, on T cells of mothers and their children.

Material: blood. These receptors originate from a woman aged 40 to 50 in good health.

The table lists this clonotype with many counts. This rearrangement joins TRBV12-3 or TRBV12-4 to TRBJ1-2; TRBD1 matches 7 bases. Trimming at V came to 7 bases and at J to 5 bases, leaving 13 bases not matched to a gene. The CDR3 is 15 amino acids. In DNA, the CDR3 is TGTGCCAGCACCCAGGACAGGCCCTACGCGTATGGCTACACCTTC. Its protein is CASTQDRPYAYGYTF.

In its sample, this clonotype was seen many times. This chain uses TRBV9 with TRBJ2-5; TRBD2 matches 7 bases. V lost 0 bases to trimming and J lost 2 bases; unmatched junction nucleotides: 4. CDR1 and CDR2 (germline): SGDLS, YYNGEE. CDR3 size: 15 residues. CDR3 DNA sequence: TGTGCCAGCAGCGTAGCTTTGGGGGGGCAAGAGACCCAGTACTTC. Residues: CASSVALGGQETQYF.

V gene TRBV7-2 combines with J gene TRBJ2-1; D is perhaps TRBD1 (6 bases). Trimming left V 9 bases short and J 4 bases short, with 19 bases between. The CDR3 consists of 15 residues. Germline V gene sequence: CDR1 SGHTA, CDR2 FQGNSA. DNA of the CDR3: TGTGCCAGAAGCCCTAGAGGGACACTGTACAATGAGCAGTTCTTC. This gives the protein CARSPRGTLYNEQFF.

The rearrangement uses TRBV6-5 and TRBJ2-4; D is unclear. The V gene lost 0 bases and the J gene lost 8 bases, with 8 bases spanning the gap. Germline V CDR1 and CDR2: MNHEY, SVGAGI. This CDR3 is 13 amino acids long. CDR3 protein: CASSYSYRDIQYF. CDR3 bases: TGTGCCAGCAGTTACTCGTATCGTGACATTCAGTACTTC.

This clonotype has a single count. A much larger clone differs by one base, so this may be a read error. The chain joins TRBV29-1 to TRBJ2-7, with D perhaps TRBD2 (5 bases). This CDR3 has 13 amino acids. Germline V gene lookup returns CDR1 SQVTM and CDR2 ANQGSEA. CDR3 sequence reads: CSVGLANSYAQYF. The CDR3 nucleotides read TGCAGCGTTGGATTAGCGAATTCCTACGCGCAGTACTTC.

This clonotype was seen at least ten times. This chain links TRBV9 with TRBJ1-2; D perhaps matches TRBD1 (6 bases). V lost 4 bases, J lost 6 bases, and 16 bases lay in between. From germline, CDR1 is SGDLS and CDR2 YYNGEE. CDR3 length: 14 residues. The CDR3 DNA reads TGTGCCAGCAGCCCAGTGGGGGGCGGTCATGGCTACACCTTC. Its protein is CASSPVGGGHGYTF.

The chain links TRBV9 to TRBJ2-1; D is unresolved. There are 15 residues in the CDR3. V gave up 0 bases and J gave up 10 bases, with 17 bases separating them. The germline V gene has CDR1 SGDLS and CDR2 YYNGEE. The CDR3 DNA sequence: TGTGCCAGCAGCGTAGATGTCGATTACTCCTACGAGCAGTTCTTC. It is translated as CASSVDVDYSYEQFF.

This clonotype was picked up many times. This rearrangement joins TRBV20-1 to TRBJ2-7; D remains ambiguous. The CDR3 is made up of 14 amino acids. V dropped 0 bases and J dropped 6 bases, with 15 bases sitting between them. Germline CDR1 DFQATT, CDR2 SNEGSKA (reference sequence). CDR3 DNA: TGCAGTGCTAGAGAGTCCATGCTACTACGCGAGCAGTACTTC. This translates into CSARESMLLREQYF.

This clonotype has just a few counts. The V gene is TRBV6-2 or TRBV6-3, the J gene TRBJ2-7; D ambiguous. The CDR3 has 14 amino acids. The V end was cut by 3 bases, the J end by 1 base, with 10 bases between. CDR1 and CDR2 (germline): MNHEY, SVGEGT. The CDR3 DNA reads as TGTGCCAGCAGTTATCCCGCAGGATCCTACGAGCAGTACTTC. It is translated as CASSYPAGSYEQYF.

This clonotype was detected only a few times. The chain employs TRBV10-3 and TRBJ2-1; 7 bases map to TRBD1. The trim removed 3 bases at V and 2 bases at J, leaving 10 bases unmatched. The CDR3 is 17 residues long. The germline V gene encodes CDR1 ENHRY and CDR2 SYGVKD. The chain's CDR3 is CAISEPPGQFPYNEQFF. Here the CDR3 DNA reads TGTGCCATCAGTGAACCCCCGGGACAGTTTCCCTACAATGAGCAGTTCTTC.

The CDR3 region has the DNA TGTGCCAGCAGTCCGCAGGGTACGGACTACGAGCAGTACTTC. This encodes CASSPQGTDYEQYF. The V call is TRBV12-3 or TRBV12-4, the J call TRBJ2-7; the D gene is possibly TRBD1 (5 bases). The CDR3 extends over 14 amino acids. V lost 5 bases and J lost 3, with 14 bases in between.

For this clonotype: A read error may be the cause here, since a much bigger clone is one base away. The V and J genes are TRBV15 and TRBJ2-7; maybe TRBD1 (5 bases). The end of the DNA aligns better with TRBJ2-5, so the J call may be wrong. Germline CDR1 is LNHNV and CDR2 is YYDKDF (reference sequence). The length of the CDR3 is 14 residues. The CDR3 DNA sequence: TGTGCCACCGGCAGAGATGGTAGGGGAGAGACCCAGTACTTC. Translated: CATGRDGRGETQYF.

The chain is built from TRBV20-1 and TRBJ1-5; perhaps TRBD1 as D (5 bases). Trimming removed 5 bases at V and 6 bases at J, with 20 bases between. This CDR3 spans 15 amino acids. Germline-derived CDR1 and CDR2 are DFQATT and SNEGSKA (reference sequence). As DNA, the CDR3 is TGCAGTGCTCCGCCGGGACGGGGAGTAATTCAGCCCCAGCATTTT. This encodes CSAPPGRGVIQPQHF.

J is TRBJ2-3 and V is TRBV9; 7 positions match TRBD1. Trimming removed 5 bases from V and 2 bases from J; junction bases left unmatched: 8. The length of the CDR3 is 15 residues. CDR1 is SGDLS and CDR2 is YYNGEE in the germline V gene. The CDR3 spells CASRGGSGDTDTQYF. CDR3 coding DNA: TGTGCCAGCAGAGGGGGCTCAGGAGACACAGATACGCAGTATTTT.

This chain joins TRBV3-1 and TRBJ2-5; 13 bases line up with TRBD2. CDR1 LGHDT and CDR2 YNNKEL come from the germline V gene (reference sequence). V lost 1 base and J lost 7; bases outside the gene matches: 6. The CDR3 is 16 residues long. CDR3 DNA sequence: TGTGCCAGCAGCCAAGGACTAGCGGGGGGTTTTTCGACCCAGTACTTC. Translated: CASSQGLAGGFSTQYF.

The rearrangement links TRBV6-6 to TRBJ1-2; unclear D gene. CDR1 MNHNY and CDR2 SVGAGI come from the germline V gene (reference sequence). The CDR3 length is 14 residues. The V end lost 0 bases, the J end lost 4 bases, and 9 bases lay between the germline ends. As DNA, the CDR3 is TGTGCCAGCAGTTACTCACTTGTAGGCTATGGCTACACCTTC. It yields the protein CASSYSLVGYGYTF.

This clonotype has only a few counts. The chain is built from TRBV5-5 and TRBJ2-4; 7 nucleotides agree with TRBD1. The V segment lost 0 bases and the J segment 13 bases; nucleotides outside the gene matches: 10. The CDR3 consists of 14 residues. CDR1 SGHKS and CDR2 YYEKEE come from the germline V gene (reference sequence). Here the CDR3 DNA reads TGTGCCAGCAGCTTGGAACACTCTACAGGGGTGCAGTACTTC. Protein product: CASSLEHSTGVQYF.

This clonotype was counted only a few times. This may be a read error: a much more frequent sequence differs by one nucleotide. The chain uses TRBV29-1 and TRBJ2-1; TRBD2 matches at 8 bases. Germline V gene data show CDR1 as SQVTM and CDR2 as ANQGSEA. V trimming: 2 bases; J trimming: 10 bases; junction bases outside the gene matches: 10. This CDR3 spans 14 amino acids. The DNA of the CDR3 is TGCAGCGTTGAACCACCGGGACTAGGGGGGGAGCAGTTCTTC. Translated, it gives CSVEPPGLGGEQFF.

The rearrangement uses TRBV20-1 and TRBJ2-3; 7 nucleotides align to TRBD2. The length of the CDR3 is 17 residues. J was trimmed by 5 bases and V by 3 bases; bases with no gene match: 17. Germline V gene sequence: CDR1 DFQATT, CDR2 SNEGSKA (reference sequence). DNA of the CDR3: TGCAGTGCTAGGGCCCGTTTCGGGGAGGGCCGTGGAGATACGCAGTATTTT. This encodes CSARARFGEGRGDTQYF.

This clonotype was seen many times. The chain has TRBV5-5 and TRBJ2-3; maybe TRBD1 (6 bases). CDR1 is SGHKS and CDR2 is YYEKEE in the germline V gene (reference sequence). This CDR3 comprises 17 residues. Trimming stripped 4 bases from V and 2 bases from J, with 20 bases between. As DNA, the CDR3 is TGTGCCAGCAGCGAACAAATAACAGGGTTGACCACAGATACGCAGTATTTT. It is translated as CASSEQITGLTTDTQYF.

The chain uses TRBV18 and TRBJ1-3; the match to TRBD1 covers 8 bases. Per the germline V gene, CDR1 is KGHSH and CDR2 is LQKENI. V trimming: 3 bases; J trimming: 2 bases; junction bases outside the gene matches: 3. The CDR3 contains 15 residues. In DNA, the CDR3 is TGTGCCAGCTCACCTGGACAGGGCCCTGGAAACACCATATATTTT. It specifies CASSPGQGPGNTIYF.

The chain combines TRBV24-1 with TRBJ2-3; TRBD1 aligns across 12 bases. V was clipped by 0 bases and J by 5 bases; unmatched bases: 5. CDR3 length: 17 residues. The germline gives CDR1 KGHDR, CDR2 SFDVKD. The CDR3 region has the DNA TGTGCCACCAGTGATTTGCCGGGACAGGGGGCGATAGATACGCAGTATTTT. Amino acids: CATSDLPGQGAIDTQYF.

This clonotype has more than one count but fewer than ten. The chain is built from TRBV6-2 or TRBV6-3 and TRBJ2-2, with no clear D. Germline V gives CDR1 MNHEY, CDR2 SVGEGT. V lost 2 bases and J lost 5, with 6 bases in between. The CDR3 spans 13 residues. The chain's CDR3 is CASSYRVTGELFF. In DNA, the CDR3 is TGTGCCAGCAGTTACAGGGTTACCGGGGAGCTGTTTTTT.

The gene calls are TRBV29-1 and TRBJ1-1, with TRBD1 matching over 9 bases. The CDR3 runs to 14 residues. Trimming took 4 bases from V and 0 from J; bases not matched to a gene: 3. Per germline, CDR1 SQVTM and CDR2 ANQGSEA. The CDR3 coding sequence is TGCAGCGTTGGGACAGGGGAGGTGAACACTGAAGCTTTCTTT. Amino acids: CSVGTGEVNTEAFF. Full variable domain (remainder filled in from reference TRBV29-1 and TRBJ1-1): SAVISQKPSRDICQRGTSLTIQCQVDSQVTMMFWYRQQPGQSLTLIATANQGSEATYESGFVIDKFPISRPNLTFSTLTVSNMSPEDSSIYLCSVGTGEVNTEAFFGQGTRLTVV.

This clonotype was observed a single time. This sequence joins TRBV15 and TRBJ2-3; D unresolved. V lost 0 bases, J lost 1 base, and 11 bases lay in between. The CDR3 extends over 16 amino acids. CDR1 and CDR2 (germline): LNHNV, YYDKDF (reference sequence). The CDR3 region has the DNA TGTGCCACCAGCAGAGAGAGGATTCGGGGCACAGATACGCAGTATTTT. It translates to CATSRERIRGTDTQYF.

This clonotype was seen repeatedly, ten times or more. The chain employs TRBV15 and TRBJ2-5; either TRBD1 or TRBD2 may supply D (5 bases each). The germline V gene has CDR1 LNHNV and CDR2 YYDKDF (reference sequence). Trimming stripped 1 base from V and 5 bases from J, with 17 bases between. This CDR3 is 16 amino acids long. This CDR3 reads CATSRVGPGGRETQYF. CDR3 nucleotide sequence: TGTGCCACCAGCAGAGTGGGACCGGGTGGTCGGGAGACCCAGTACTTC. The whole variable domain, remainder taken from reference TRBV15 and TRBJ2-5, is DAMVIQNPRYQVTQFGKPVTLSCSQTLNHNVMYWYQQKSSQAPKLLFHYYDKDFNNEADTPDNFQSRRPNTSFCFLDIRSPGLGDTAMYLCATSRVGPGGRETQYFGPGTRLLVL.

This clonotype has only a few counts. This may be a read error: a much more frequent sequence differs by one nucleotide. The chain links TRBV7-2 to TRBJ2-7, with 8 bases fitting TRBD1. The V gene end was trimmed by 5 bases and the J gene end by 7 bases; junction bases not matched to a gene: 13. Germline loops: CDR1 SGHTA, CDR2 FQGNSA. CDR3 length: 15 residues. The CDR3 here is CASSTRTGSRGEQYF. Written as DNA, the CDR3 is TGTGCCAGCAGCACACGGACAGGGTCCCGAGGGGAGCAGTACTTC.

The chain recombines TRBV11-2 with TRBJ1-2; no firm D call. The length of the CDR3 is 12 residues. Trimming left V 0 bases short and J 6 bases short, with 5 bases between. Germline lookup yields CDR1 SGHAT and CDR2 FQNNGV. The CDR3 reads CASSLERNGYTF. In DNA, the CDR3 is TGTGCCAGCAGCTTAGAACGGAATGGCTACACCTTC.

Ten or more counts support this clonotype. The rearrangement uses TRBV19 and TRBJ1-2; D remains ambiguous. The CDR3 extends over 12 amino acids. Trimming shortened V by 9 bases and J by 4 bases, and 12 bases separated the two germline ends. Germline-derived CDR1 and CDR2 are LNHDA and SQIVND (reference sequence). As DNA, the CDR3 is TGTGCCAGCCACGACGGGATCTATGGCTACACCTTC. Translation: CASHDGIYGYTF.

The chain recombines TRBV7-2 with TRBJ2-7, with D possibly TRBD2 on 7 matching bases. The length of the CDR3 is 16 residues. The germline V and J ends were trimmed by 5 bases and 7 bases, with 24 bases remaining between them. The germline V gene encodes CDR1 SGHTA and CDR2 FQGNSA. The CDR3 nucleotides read TGTGCCAGCAGCCCCTCGGGGGGCCCCGTCCCTAGAGAGCAGTACTTC. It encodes CASSPSGGPVPREQYF. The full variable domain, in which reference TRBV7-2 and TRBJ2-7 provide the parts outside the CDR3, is GAGVSQSPSNKVTEKGKDVELRCDPISGHTALYWYRQSLGQGLEFLIYFQGNSAPDKSGLPSDRFSAERTGGSVSTLTIQRTQQEDSAVYLCASSPSGGPVPREQYFGPGTRLTVT.

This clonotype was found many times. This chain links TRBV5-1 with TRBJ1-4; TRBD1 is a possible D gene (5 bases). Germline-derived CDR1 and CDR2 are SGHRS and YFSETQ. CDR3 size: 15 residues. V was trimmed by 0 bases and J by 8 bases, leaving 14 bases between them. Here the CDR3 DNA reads TGCGCCAGCAGCTTGGGGCAGGGCGTATCCGAAAAACTGTTTTTT. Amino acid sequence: CASSLGQGVSEKLFF.

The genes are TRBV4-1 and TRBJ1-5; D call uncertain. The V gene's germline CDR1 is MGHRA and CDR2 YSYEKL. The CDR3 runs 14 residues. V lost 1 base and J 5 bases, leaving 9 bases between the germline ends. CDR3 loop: CASSQGRSYQPQHF. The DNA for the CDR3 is TGCGCCAGCAGCCAAGGCAGGTCTTATCAGCCCCAGCATTTT.